Listed here are 22 T cell receptor beta chains from one sample, sequenced in a study of blood T cell repertoires in COVID-19. Assay used: immunoSEQ multiplex PCR; TCRdb lists only in-frame clones, some missing. The table lists some 250,000 clones, around four fifths of them singletons, with roughly 4% in the top ten. The material sequenced was peripheral blood. Source of these receptors: a man aged 60-69 years with acute or convalescent COVID-19.

The chain links TRBV3-1 (or the pseudogene TRBV3-2) to TRBJ1-1; 8 bases fit TRBD1. CDR3 length equals 15 residues. The trim removed 4 bases at V and 1 base at J, leaving 5 bases unmatched. Germline V CDR1 and CDR2: LGHDT, YNNKEL (reference sequence). This chain's CDR3 is CASSPLRGRNTEAFF. CDR3 DNA sequence: TGTGCCAGCAGCCCCCTCAGGGGGCGGAACACTGAAGCTTTCTTT.

A few counts support this clone. The chain is built from TRBV5-1 and TRBJ1-1, with a weak D call TRBD1 (6 bases). V dropped 4 bases and J dropped 6 bases, with 19 bases sitting between them. Germline-derived CDR1 and CDR2 are SGHRS and YFSETQ. There are 15 residues in the CDR3. CDR3 protein: CASSRDTGGWAEAFF. The CDR3 coding sequence is TGCGCCAGCAGCAGGGACACCGGGGGGTGGGCTGAAGCTTTCTTT.

This clone was observed a handful of times. CDR3 coding DNA: TGTGCCAGCAGCCCTGGGGGGATAAACAGTCAGCCCCAGCATTTT. Translated, it gives CASSPGGINSQPQHF. The chain combines TRBV9 with TRBJ1-5; D is possibly TRBD1 (5 bases). Germline-derived CDR1 and CDR2 are SGDLS and YYNGEE. The CDR3 runs 15 residues. The V end was cut by 4 bases, the J end by 6 bases, with 17 bases between.

For this clone: Other DNA sequences within the sample encode an identical CDR3. The rearrangement joins TRBV9 to TRBJ2-7; 8 nucleotides line up with TRBD1. Losses at the gene ends were 7 bases for V and 1 base for J; bases not matched to a gene: 7. The CDR3 sequence is 14 residues long. Germline V gene lookup returns CDR1 SGDLS and CDR2 YYNGEE. The CDR3 DNA sequence: TGTGCCAGCTCCACAGGGGGTGGTTCCTACGAGCAGTACTTC. Translation gives CASSTGGGSYEQYF.

This clone appeared once. This chain connects TRBV5-1 to TRBJ1-4; no clear D gene. V was pared by 4 bases and J by 8 bases, with 15 bases between. The CDR3 contains 14 residues. The germline V gene has CDR1 SGHRS and CDR2 YFSETQ. CDR3 sequence (DNA): TGCGCCAGCAGCCGGGGAGGGAACGAAGAAAAACTGTTTTTT. Protein: CASSRGGNEEKLFF.

This clone occurred once. The chain combines TRBV7-2 with TRBJ2-7; 10 bases match TRBD2. The V and J ends lost 2 bases and 3 bases, in that order; junction bases with no gene match: 4. The CDR3 has 15 amino acids. Germline assignment: CDR1 SGHTA and CDR2 FQGNSA. The CDR3 protein is CASSLQSSGSYEQYF. The CDR3 region has the DNA TGTGCCAGCAGCTTACAGTCTAGCGGGAGCTACGAGCAGTACTTC.

The chain combines TRBV6-6 with TRBJ2-5, with TRBD1 matching over 10 bases. J lost 4 bases, V lost 2 bases, and 1 base had no gene match. The germline V gene encodes CDR1 MNHNY and CDR2 SVGAGI (reference sequence). CDR3 length: 14 amino acids. The CDR3, as DNA: TGTGCCAGCAGTTACCGGGACAGGGGAGAGACCCAGTACTTC. Its translation is CASSYRDRGETQYF.

CDR3 in amino acids: CAWRRQGAHTTGELFF. CDR3 in DNA: TGTGCCTGGAGACGACAGGGGGCGCATACCACCGGGGAGCTGTTTTTT. This rearrangement joins TRBV30 to TRBJ2-2, with TRBD1 identical over 10 bases. Germline lookup yields CDR1 GTSNPN and CDR2 SVGIG (reference sequence). This CDR3 has 16 amino acids. V was clipped by 3 bases and J by 4 bases; unmatched bases: 8.

The chain links TRBV18 to TRBJ1-5; a weak D match, TRBD1 (5 bases). Trimming cost V 4 bases and J 1 base, with 5 bases left between them. Germline values: CDR1 KGHSH, CDR2 LQKENI. The CDR3 is 13 amino acids. In DNA, the CDR3 is TGTGCCAGCTCACGACAGAGCAATCAGCCCCAGCATTTT. It translates to CASSRQSNQPQHF.

The CDR3 loop is CASSPSGPNYGYTF. Here the CDR3 DNA reads TGTGCCAGCAGTCCAAGTGGGCCTAACTATGGCTACACCTTC. The chain links TRBV28 to TRBJ1-2; no clear D gene. This CDR3 contains 14 residues. V lost 5 bases and J 0 bases, leaving 10 bases between the germline ends. Germline CDR1 and CDR2: MDHEN and SYDVKM.

The chain uses TRBV3-1 (or the pseudogene TRBV3-2) and TRBJ2-5, with D hard to call. Germline CDR1 reads LGHDT; CDR2 reads YNNKEL (reference sequence). CDR3 length: 14 amino acids. The V end was cut by 0 bases, the J end by 2 bases, with 7 bases between. The CDR3 DNA sequence: TGTGCCAGCAGCCAAGAGAACAGACAAGAGACCCAGTACTTC. Protein product: CASSQENRQETQYF.

This chain uses TRBV3-1 (or the pseudogene TRBV3-2) with TRBJ2-7, with D unresolved. This CDR3 contains 15 residues. Germline CDR1 LGHDT, CDR2 YNNKEL (reference sequence). V shed 1 base and J shed 2 bases, with 12 bases lying between them. The CDR3 nucleotides are TGTGCCAGCAGCCAAGCAGGTGGCAGAACCTACGAGCAGTACTTC. This codes for CASSQAGGRTYEQYF.

This chain uses TRBV7-2 with TRBJ2-3; 8 bases agree with TRBD1. Germline V gene lookup returns CDR1 SGHTA and CDR2 FQGNSA. J gave up 6 bases and V 4 bases, and 9 bases lay outside the gene matches. The CDR3 has 15 amino acids. The CDR3 nucleotides are TGTGCCAGCAGCTCTTTACAGGGGGGTAGGGATACGCAGTATTTT. This encodes CASSSLQGGRDTQYF.

The V gene is TRBV6-1, the J gene TRBJ1-5; D unclear. The CDR3 loop spans 17 amino acids. Germline V lookup: CDR1 MNHNS, CDR2 SASEGT. V was pared by 4 bases and J by 4 bases, with 20 bases between. The CDR3 protein is CASSGGSGQIHNQPQHF. Here the CDR3 DNA reads TGTGCCAGCAGTGGCGGGTCAGGCCAAATACATAATCAGCCCCAGCATTTT.

The chain is built from TRBV3-1 (or the pseudogene TRBV3-2) and TRBJ1-6; 7 positions match TRBD1. Germline V gene sequence: CDR1 LGHDT, CDR2 YNNKEL (reference sequence). The CDR3 sequence is 14 residues long. V dropped 3 bases and J dropped 14; count of bases not matched to a gene: 10. The CDR3 spells CASSQTFTGVTLHF. CDR3 bases: TGTGCCAGCAGCCAGACTTTTACAGGGGTAACCCTCCACTTT.

The rearrangement joins TRBV28 to TRBJ1-5; no definite D call. This CDR3 is built from 12 residues. The V end lost 4 bases, the J end lost 7 bases, and 8 bases lay between the germline ends. Per germline, CDR1 MDHEN and CDR2 SYDVKM. CDR3 amino acids: CASSSVPQPQHF. For the CDR3, the DNA is TGTGCCAGCAGTTCCGTTCCCCAGCCCCAGCATTTT.

The chain employs TRBV7-3 and TRBJ2-7; 9 positions agree with TRBD2. The J segment lost 3 bases and the V segment lost 6 bases, leaving 9 bases of the junction unmatched. The CDR3 is 15 amino acids. The V gene's germline CDR1 is SGHTA and CDR2 FQGTGA. The CDR3 reads CASSQDSGGYYEQYF. In nucleotides, the CDR3 is TGTGCCAGCAGTCAGGATAGCGGGGGATACTACGAGCAGTACTTC.

The chain combines TRBV6-5 with TRBJ2-2, with 8 bases matching TRBD2. Trimming cost V 2 bases and J 7 bases; bases outside gene matches: 9. Germline loops: CDR1 MNHEY, CDR2 SVGAGI. CDR3 length equals 16 residues. The CDR3 is CASSYTGAGEGGELFF. The CDR3 DNA reads as TGTGCCAGCAGTTACACAGGAGCGGGAGAAGGCGGGGAGCTGTTTTTT.

On this clone: Other DNA sequences in this sample translate to the same CDR3. The chain couples TRBV30 to TRBJ2-7; the D gene is possibly TRBD2 (6 bases). Germline V CDR1 and CDR2: GTSNPN, SVGIG (reference sequence). The CDR3 consists of 14 residues. V was shortened by 0 bases and J by 2 bases, with 11 bases between the two germline ends. The CDR3 sequence: CAWSVGTGAYEQYF. DNA for the CDR3: TGTGCCTGGAGTGTTGGGACGGGGGCCTACGAGCAGTACTTC.

This rearrangement joins TRBV28 to TRBJ1-2, with D maybe TRBD1 (6 bases). Trimming took off 0 bases at V and 8 bases at J, with 13 bases between the two ends. The germline V gene has CDR1 MDHEN and CDR2 SYDVKM. CDR3 length: 14 residues. CDR3 region: CASSLWRGRGGYTF. CDR3 nucleotide sequence: TGTGCCAGCAGTTTATGGCGGGGGCGCGGGGGCTACACCTTC.

CDR3 amino acids: CASSYGTVHTGELFF. The DNA for the CDR3 is TGTGCCAGCAGCTACGGGACAGTTCACACCGGGGAGCTGTTTTTT. The gene calls are TRBV5-6 and TRBJ2-2; TRBD1 aligns across 7 bases. Germline CDR1 reads SGHDT; CDR2 reads YYEEEE. The CDR3 totals 15 residues. Trimming at V came to 3 bases and at J to 3 bases, leaving 5 bases not matched to a gene.

This clone was seen just once. The CDR3: CASSSPDRSETQYF. For the CDR3, the DNA is TGTGCCAGCAGTTCCCCTGACAGGTCAGAGACCCAGTACTTC. The chain is built from TRBV28 and TRBJ2-5, with D perhaps TRBD1 (6 bases). This CDR3 is built from 14 residues. The germline gives CDR1 MDHEN, CDR2 SYDVKM. The V end lost 4 bases, the J end lost 4 bases, and 13 bases lay between the germline ends.